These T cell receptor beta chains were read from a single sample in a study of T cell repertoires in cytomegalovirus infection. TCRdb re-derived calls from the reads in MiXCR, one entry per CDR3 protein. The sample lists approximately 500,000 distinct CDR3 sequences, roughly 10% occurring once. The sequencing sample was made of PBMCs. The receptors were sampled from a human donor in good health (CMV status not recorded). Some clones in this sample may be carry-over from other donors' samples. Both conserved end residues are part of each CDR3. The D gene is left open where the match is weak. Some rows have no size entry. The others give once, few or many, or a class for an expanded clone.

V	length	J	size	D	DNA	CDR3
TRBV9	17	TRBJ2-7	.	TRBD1	TGTGCCAGCAGCGCGCCTTACAACCGGGACAGGGGGTACGAGCAGTACTTC	CASSAPYNRDRGYEQYF
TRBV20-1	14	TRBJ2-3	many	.	TGCAGTGCTAGTCAGGGTCGGGAGACAGATACGCAGTATTTT	CSASQGRETDTQYF
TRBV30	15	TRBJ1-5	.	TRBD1	TGTGCCTGGTCTACCGGGACAGGAGGCAATCAGCCCCAGCATTTT	CAWSTGTGGNQPQHF
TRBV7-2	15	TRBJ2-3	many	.	TGTGCCAGCAGCCTGAGAGGGAGCGGGACAGATACGCAGTATTTT	CASSLRGSGTDTQYF
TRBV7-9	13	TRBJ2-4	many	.	TGTGCCAGCAGCTTACCAGAAGCGGACATTCAGTACTTC	CASSLPEADIQYF
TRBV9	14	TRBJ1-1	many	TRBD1	TGTGCCAGCAGCGTAGCTACGACAGGGGCTGAAGCTTTCTTT	CASSVATTGAEAFF
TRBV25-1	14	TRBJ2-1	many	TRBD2	TGTGCCAGCAGCGCGGGGGAGTACAATGACGGGCAGTTCTTC	CASSAGEYNDGQFF
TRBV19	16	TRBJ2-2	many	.	TGTGCCAGTAGTGTGGGAAGACAGGCGAACACCGGGGAGCTGTTTTTT	CASSVGRQANTGELFF
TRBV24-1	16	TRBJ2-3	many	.	TGTGCCACCAGTGATGCCCGGACCCCCGGGGGAGATACGCAGTATTTT	CATSDARTPGGDTQYF
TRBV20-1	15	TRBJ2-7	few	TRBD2	TGCAGCTGCCCTAAGAGACTAGCGGGAAGGGACGAGCAGTACTTC	CSCPKRLAGRDEQYF
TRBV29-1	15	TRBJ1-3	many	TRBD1	TGCAGCGTTGGAGGACAGGGGAATACTGGAAACACCATATATTTT	CSVGGQGNTGNTIYF
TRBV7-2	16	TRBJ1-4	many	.	TGTGCCAGCAGCTTAGGGAGACAGCCCCCTAATGAAAAACTGTTTTTT	CASSLGRQPPNEKLFF
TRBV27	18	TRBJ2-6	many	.	TGTGCCAGCAGCCAAAGGTTCGTAGGCCTCTCTGGGGCCAACGTCCTGACTTTC	CASSQRFVGLSGANVLTF
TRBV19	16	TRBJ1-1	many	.	TGTGCCAGTAGTATGACGGGATTATTGGGGGACGCTGAAGCTTTCTTT	CASSMTGLLGDAEAFF
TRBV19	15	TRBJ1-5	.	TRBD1	TGTGCCAGTCATGCAACACAGGGGCGAAATCAGCCCCAGCATTTT	CASHATQGRNQPQHF
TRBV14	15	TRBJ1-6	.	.	TGTGCCAGCAGCCAAGGGGTATGGCAGCGGACACCCCTCCACTTT	CASSQGVWQRTPLHF
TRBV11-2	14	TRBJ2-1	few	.	TGTGCCAGCAGCTTAGTCAGTGGTAACAATGAGCAGTTCTTC	CASSLVSGNNEQFF
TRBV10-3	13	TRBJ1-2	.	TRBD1	TGTGCCATCAGTGGGGGACAGGGGTATGGCTACACCTTC	CAISGGQGYGYTF
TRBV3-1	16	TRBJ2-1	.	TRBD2	TGTGCCAGCAGCCAAGATGGGGGGGGTGCCTACAATGAGCAGTTCTTC	CASSQDGGGAYNEQFF
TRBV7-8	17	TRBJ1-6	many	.	TGTGCCAGCAGCTCAAAGGGGGTCAGCTCCTATAATTCACCCCTCCACTTT	CASSSKGVSSYNSPLHF
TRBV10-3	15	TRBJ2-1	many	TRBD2	TGTGCCATCAACGAGCGGGGGGGCCACCGCAATGAGCAGTTCTTC	CAINERGGHRNEQFF
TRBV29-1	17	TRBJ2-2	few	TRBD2	TGCAGCGCGGTAGGGCTAGCGGGCGACGGCGGGACCGGGGAGCTGTTTTTT	CSAVGLAGDGGTGELFF
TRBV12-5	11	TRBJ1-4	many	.	TGTGCTAGTGGTTTGCGGGGAAAACTGTTTTTT	CASGLRGKLFF
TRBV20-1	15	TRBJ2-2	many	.	TGCAGTGCTAGAGAGTTTGAGGCCAACACCGGGGAGCTGTTTTTT	CSAREFEANTGELFF
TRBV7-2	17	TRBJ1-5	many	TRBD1	TGTGCCAGCAGCTTAACCGGACAGGGGGCTAACAATCAGCCCCAGCATTTT	CASSLTGQGANNQPQHF
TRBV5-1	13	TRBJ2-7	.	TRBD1	TGCGCCAGCAGCGACAGGGGTGAAGGCGAGCAGTACTTC	CASSDRGEGEQYF
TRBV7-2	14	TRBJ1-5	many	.	TGTGCCAGCAGCTTAGCGAGAGGGAAGCAGCCCCAGCATTTT	CASSLARGKQPQHF
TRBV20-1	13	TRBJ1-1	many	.	TGCAGTGCTAGAGATCGGAGTTGGACTGAAGCTTTCTTT	CSARDRSWTEAFF
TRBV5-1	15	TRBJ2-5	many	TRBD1	TGCGCCAGCAGCCCAGTCACAGGGGGCCTAGAGACCCAGTACTTC	CASSPVTGGLETQYF
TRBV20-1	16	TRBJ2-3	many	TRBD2	TGCAGTGCTGCTGGACTAGCGGGAGTTTCGTTGGATACGCAGTATTTT	CSAAGLAGVSLDTQYF
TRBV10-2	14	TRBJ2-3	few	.	TGCGCCAGCAGCCCCATAGCGCTCACAGATACGCAGTATTTT	CASSPIALTDTQYF
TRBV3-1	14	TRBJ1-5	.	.	TGTGCCAGCAGCCAGGGACGGATGAATCAGCCCCAGCATTTT	CASSQGRMNQPQHF
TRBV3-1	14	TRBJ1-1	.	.	TGTGCCAGCAGCCAAGATCTGCCAGGCACTGAAGCTTTCTTT	CASSQDLPGTEAFF
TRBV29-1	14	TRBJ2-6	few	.	TGCAGCGTTGGGCAGTCTGGCGGGGCCAACGTCCTGACTTTC	CSVGQSGGANVLTF
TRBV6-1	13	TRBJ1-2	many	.	TGTGCCAGCAGCGCAGGGGCTAACTATGGCTACACCTTC	CASSAGANYGYTF
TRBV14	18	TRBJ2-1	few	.	TGTGCCAGCAGCCAAGAGATGAGGAGGGGCCCCCTCTACAATGAGCAGTTCTTC	CASSQEMRRGPLYNEQFF
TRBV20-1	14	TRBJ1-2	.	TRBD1	TGCAGTGCTAGAAGGACTACAGGGGGCTATGGCTACACCTTC	CSARRTTGGYGYTF
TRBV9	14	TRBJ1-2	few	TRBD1	TGTGCCAGCAGCGTCTCGCGGACAGGGGATGGCTACACCTTC	CASSVSRTGDGYTF
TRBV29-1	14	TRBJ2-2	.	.	TGCAGCGTTGTTGGCAGGGGCCCAACCGGGGAGCTGTTTTTT	CSVVGRGPTGELFF
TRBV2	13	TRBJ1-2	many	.	TGTGCCAGCACTTCTTGGGGGGCTGGTGGCTACACCTTC	CASTSWGAGGYTF
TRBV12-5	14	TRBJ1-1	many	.	TGTGCTAGTGGTTTAGAGGGTACTACCACTGAAGCTTTCTTT	CASGLEGTTTEAFF
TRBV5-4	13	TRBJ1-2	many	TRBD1	TGTGCCAGCAAGGGGATACAGGGGTATGGCTACACCTTC	CASKGIQGYGYTF
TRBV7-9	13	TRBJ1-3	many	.	TGTGCCAGCAGCTTAGACACTGGAAACACCATATATTTT	CASSLDTGNTIYF
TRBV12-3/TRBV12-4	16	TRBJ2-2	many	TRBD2	TGTGCCAGCAGGGCCCTAGCGGGGGGTGGCACCGGGGAGCTGTTTTTT	CASRALAGGGTGELFF
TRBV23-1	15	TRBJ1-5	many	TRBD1	TGCGCCAGCAGTCCCGGGACAGGGACCAATCAGCCCCAGCATTTT	CASSPGTGTNQPQHF
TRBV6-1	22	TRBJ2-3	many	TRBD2	TGTGCCAGCAGTGGCCTGACAGGGCCCGGGACTAGCGGGAGGGCCATAACAGATACGCAGTATTTT	CASSGLTGPGTSGRAITDTQYF
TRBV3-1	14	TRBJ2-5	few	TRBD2	TGTGCCAGCAGCGGGGGGGATCTCCAAGAGACCCAGTACTTC	CASSGGDLQETQYF
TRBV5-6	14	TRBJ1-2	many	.	TGTGCCAGCAGCTTGGGATTGGCACGCGGAGGCTACACCTTC	CASSLGLARGGYTF
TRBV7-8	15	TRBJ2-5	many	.	TGTGCCAGCAGCTTCGACACAGGATTCCAAGAGACCCAGTACTTC	CASSFDTGFQETQYF
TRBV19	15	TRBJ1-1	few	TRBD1	TGTGCCAGTAGTCCCAAGGACAGGCGGCTGACTGAAGCTTTCTTT	CASSPKDRRLTEAFF
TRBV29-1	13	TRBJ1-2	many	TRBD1	TGCAGCGTGCGTGGGACAGCTAACTATGGCTACACCTTC	CSVRGTANYGYTF
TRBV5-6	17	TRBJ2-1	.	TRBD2	TGTGCCAGCAGCCCGGGCCAGCGGGGGACCTCCTACAATGAGCAGTTCTTC	CASSPGQRGTSYNEQFF
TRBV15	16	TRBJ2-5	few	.	TGTGCCACCAGCAGAGGCCAGGCCGTATCTCAAGAGACCCAGTACTTC	CATSRGQAVSQETQYF
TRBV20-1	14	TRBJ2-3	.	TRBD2	TGCAGTGCTAGAGATAGCGGGATGACAGATACGCAGTATTTT	CSARDSGMTDTQYF
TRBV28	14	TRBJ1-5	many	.	TGTGCCAGCAGTTTAAGGGTTAGCAATCAGCCCCAGCATTTT	CASSLRVSNQPQHF
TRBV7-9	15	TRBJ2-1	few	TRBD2	TGTGCCAGCAGCCCTAGAATTAGCGGGAGCGGTGAGCAGTTCTTC	CASSPRISGSGEQFF
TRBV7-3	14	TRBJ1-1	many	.	TGTGCCAGCAGCTTAATCTCCAAGAACACTGAAGCTTTCTTT	CASSLISKNTEAFF
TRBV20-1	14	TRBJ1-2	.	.	TGCAGTGCTAGCCCAGACCGGCCCATCTATGGCTACACCTTC	CSASPDRPIYGYTF
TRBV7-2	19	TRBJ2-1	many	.	TGTGCCAGCAGCTTAGTTGGCCGGGAAGGTTACAACTCCTACAATGAGCAGTTCTTC	CASSLVGREGYNSYNEQFF
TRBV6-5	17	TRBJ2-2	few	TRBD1	TGTGCCAGCAGTAACACACTACAGGGGGGCGAGGCCGGGGAGCTGTTTTTT	CASSNTLQGGEAGELFF